Listed below are T cell receptor beta chains from one sample, sequenced in a study of a mutant IDH1 vaccine in newly diagnosed glioma. The assay was immunoSEQ multiplex PCR, and TCRdb's table has in-frame clones only and misses some. The table includes around 33,000 clones, around nine tenths detected once. The sample in question was PBMCs, obtained from a glioma patient treated with radiotherapy, temozolomide or both. These receptors were obtained from a woman in her 40s with glioma. The CDR3 runs from the conserved cysteine through the conserved F or W. The D gene is left open where the match is weak. Clone size, where shown, is once, few, many, or a class for clones that have expanded.

V gene	CDR3 length	D gene	clone size	J gene	CDR3 protein	CDR3 DNA
TRBV7-8	15	NA	NA	TRBJ1-4	CASSPLRVGNEKLFF	TGTGCCAGCAGCCCGCTCAGGGTCGGTAATGAAAAACTGTTTTTT
TRBV21-1	15	NA	NA	TRBJ2-7	CAPRGEGFSSYEQYF	TGTGCCCCACGGGGCGAGGGGTTCAGCTCCTACGAGCAGTACTTC
TRBV4-1	14	TRBD1	NA	TRBJ1-1	CASSQARGDTEAFF	TGCGCCAGCAGCCAAGCCAGGGGGGACACTGAAGCTTTCTTT
TRBV27	13	NA	NA	TRBJ1-6	CASTKGRDSPLHF	TGTGCCAGCACTAAGGGGAGGGATTCACCCCTCCACTTT
TRBV2	15	TRBD1	NA	TRBJ1-5	CASSAGQGIYQPQHF	TGTGCCAGCAGTGCGGGACAGGGGATCTATCAGCCCCAGCATTTT
TRBV10-3	16	TRBD1	NA	TRBJ2-6	CAISPGQGAGANVLTF	TGTGCCATCAGTCCGGGACAGGGGGCTGGGGCCAACGTCCTGACTTTC
TRBV6-6	16	TRBD1	few	TRBJ1-6	CASSYGGQVDNSPLHF	TGTGCCAGCAGTTACGGGGGACAGGTAGATAATTCACCCCTCCACTTT
TRBV2	15	NA	NA	TRBJ1-4	CASSEFGGPNEKLFF	TGTGCCAGCAGTGAATTCGGGGGACCCAATGAAAAACTGTTTTTT
TRBV27	18	TRBD1	NA	TRBJ2-7	CASSLTGTDGYAVYEQYF	TGTGCCAGCAGCTTAACCGGGACAGATGGATATGCGGTCTACGAGCAGTACTTC
TRBV5-6	17	TRBD1	NA	TRBJ2-2	CASRPDRGRTNTGELFF	TGTGCCAGCAGACCGGACAGGGGGCGGACAAACACCGGGGAGCTGTTTTTT
TRBV27	13	NA	NA	TRBJ2-5	CASSWGVQETQYF	TGTGCCAGCAGCTGGGGAGTACAAGAGACCCAGTACTTC
TRBV10-2	14	TRBD1	NA	TRBJ1-2	CASSGQGALDGYTF	TGCGCCAGCAGTGGACAGGGGGCTCTGGATGGCTACACCTTC
TRBV5-4	12	NA	NA	TRBJ2-7	CASSLGRYEQYF	TGTGCCAGCAGCTTGGGCAGATACGAGCAGTACTTC